A single sample is the source of the 25 T cell receptor beta chains below, sequenced in a study of cytotoxic CD8 clonotypes in ibrutinib-treated CLL. TCRdb keeps only in-frame clones here, not all; method: immunoSEQ multiplex PCR. The sample shows approximately 210,000 clones, roughly 72% of them seen only once. The source material was PBMCs, sampled after 24 months of ibrutinib treatment. The receptors stem from a human donor with chronic lymphocytic leukemia.

The chain couples TRBV11-2 to TRBJ2-5, with TRBD2 identical over 9 bases. The junction had 2 bases not matched to a gene; V was cut back by 3 bases and J by 3 bases. Germline CDR1 reads SGHAT; CDR2 reads FQNNGV. The CDR3 sequence is 14 residues long. In DNA form, the CDR3 reads TGTGCCAGCAGCTTTGGCGGGAGGGAAGAGACCCAGTACTTC. It codes for CASSFGGREETQYF.

This rearrangement joins TRBV10-1 to TRBJ2-7; 11 bases line up with TRBD2. The J segment lost 6 bases and the V segment lost 3 bases, leaving 4 bases of the junction unmatched. This CDR3 has 14 residues. CDR1 WNHNN and CDR2 SYGVQD come from the germline V gene (reference sequence). CDR3 nucleotides: TGCGCCAGCAGTGAACTAGCGGGAGCCTCCGAGCAGTACTTC. This encodes CASSELAGASEQYF.

This chain connects TRBV11-2 to TRBJ1-1; D call uncertain. CDR1 and CDR2 from the germline V gene are SGHAT and FQNNGV. This CDR3 contains 14 residues. V was clipped by 0 bases and J by 6 bases, with 11 bases between them. This CDR3 reads CASSLERVYPEAFF. In DNA, the CDR3 is TGTGCCAGCAGCTTAGAGAGGGTATATCCTGAAGCTTTCTTT.

Worth noting for this clone: The junction shows a germline mismatch at one end, possibly a read error. For the CDR3, the DNA is TGCGCCAGCAGCCAAGATCTGGGCGAAAGACACCCAGGAGTCTTC. This sequence encodes CASSQDLGERHPGVF. This chain joins TRBV4-1 and TRBJ2-7; D gene ambiguous. Looked up from germline, CDR1 is MGHRA and CDR2 is YSYEKL. There are 15 residues in the CDR3.

The genes are TRBV5-1 and TRBJ2-7, with 8 bases identical to TRBD2. Per germline, CDR1 SGHRS and CDR2 YFSETQ. CDR3 length: 15 amino acids. V was clipped by 3 bases and J by 3 bases; unmatched bases: 8. The CDR3 reads CASSSGPGLGYEQYF. For the CDR3, the DNA is TGCGCCAGCAGCTCCGGCCCGGGACTAGGCTACGAGCAGTACTTC.

This clone was seen a few times. This rearrangement joins TRBV4-1 to TRBJ1-2; no clear D. This CDR3 comprises 13 residues. Germline CDR1 reads MGHRA; CDR2 reads YSYEKL. V was cut by 4 bases and J by 6 bases, with 12 bases left in between. CDR3 sequence (DNA): TGCGCCAGCAGCCCCGGCCGGGGTGATGGCTACACCTTC. It encodes CASSPGRGDGYTF.

This clone came up a few times. The chain employs TRBV6-5 and TRBJ1-5; D not resolved. The CDR3 loop spans 15 amino acids. Germline V gene sequence: CDR1 MNHEY, CDR2 SVGAGI. With 6 bases removed from V and 0 bases from J, the gap between germline ends came to 12 bases. The CDR3 sequence: CASSNGWVSNQPQHF. The CDR3, as DNA: TGTGCCAGCAGCAACGGATGGGTTAGCAATCAGCCCCAGCATTTT.

The rearrangement joins TRBV11-2 to TRBJ2-5, with 7 bases aligning to TRBD1. This CDR3 is built from 15 residues. The V gene's germline CDR1 is SGHAT and CDR2 FQNNGV. Trimming cost V 5 bases and J 6 bases; bases outside gene matches: 12. This chain's CDR3 is CASSAYRDSGKTQYF. The DNA of the CDR3 is TGTGCCAGCAGCGCATACCGGGACAGTGGAAAGACCCAGTACTTC.

The chain couples TRBV5-6 to TRBJ2-1, with 9 positions matching TRBD2. CDR1 and CDR2 (germline): SGHDT, YYEEEE. The CDR3 length is 15 residues. With V trimmed by 2 bases and J by 7 bases, 7 bases remained unmatched. CDR3 sequence: CASSFSGRHLNEQFF. The CDR3 bases are TGTGCCAGCAGCTTTAGCGGGAGACATTTGAATGAGCAGTTCTTC.

This chain connects TRBV28 to TRBJ1-5; weak D call: TRBD1 (5 bases). CDR1 and CDR2 (germline): MDHEN, SYDVKM. The CDR3 is made up of 16 amino acids. The V end was cut by 2 bases, the J end by 0 bases, with 11 bases between. DNA for the CDR3: TGTGCCAGCAGTTTACTCCGACAGAATAGCAATCAGCCCCAGCATTTT. This sequence encodes CASSLLRQNSNQPQHF.

This chain joins TRBV19 and TRBJ1-2; 8 nucleotides line up with TRBD1. After removal of 3 bases from V and 6 bases from J, the junction contained 9 bases not matched to a gene. CDR1 and CDR2 (germline): LNHDA, SQIVND (reference sequence). This CDR3 spans 15 amino acids. CDR3 loop: CASSIRSGTGDGYTF. CDR3 sequence (DNA): TGTGCCAGTAGTATCCGTTCGGGGACAGGTGATGGCTACACCTTC. Together with reference TRBV19 and TRBJ1-2, the CDR3 gives the full variable domain: DGGITQSPKYLFRKEGQNVTLSCEQNLNHDAMYWYRQDPGQGLRLIYYSQIVNDFQKGDIAEGYSVSREKKESFPLTVTSAQKNPTAFYLCASSIRSGTGDGYTFGSGTRLTVV.

This clone was picked up a small number of times. The chain uses TRBV5-1 and TRBJ2-2; 14 bases fit TRBD2. V gave up 4 bases and J gave up 5 bases; unmatched junction bases: 7. This CDR3 contains 17 residues. Looked up from germline, CDR1 is SGHRS and CDR2 is YFSETQ. The CDR3 DNA sequence: TGCGCCAGCAGCCCGACTAGCGGGAGGGCCTGGACCGGGGAGCTGTTTTTT. Amino acids: CASSPTSGRAWTGELFF. The whole variable domain, filled in from reference TRBV5-1 and TRBJ2-2, reads KAGVTQTPRYLIKTRGQQVTLSCSPISGHRSVSWYQQTPGQGLQFLFEYFSETQRNKGNFPGRFSGRQFSNSRSEMNVSTLELGDSALYLCASSPTSGRAWTGELFFGEGSRLTVL.

This clone was recorded once. This chain links TRBV15 with TRBJ1-5; D not certain. Trimming took 5 bases from V and 3 from J, leaving 8 bases between them. The CDR3 has 13 residues. Germline-derived CDR1 and CDR2 are LNHNV and YYDKDF (reference sequence). In DNA, the CDR3 is TGTGCCACCAGCGCGGATAACAATCAGCCCCAGCATTTT. It encodes CATSADNNQPQHF. Full variable domain (remainder filled in from reference TRBV15 and TRBJ1-5): DAMVIQNPRYQVTQFGKPVTLSCSQTLNHNVMYWYQQKSSQAPKLLFHYYDKDFNNEADTPDNFQSRRPNTSFCFLDIRSPGLGDTAMYLCATSADNNQPQHFGDGTRLSIL.

This chain connects TRBV27 to TRBJ1-1; no reliable D call. V was shortened by 3 bases and J by 5 bases, with 22 bases between the two germline ends. CDR1 is MNHEY, CDR2 SMNVEV, per germline (reference sequence). The CDR3 totals 17 residues. In nucleotides, the CDR3 is TGTGCCAGCAGTTTTGTATTCTTAGGGAGAGAAGGAACTGAAGCTTTCTTT. It translates to CASSFVFLGREGTEAFF.

This clone was detected only a few times. J is TRBJ2-1 and V is TRBV12-5; D might be TRBD2 (5 bases). The length of the CDR3 is 13 residues. Germline lookup yields CDR1 LGHNT and CDR2 FRNRAP. V was shortened by 4 bases and J by 16 bases, with 20 bases between the two germline ends. In DNA form, the CDR3 reads TGTGCTAGTGGTTGGGGAGAGATGGGTAATAACTTCTTC. It encodes CASGWGEMGNNFF.

The chain is built from TRBV28 and TRBJ2-7; 7 nucleotides align to TRBD2. CDR1 MDHEN and CDR2 SYDVKM come from the germline V gene. V shed 8 bases, J shed 1 base, and the junction held 11 bases outside the gene matches. The CDR3 totals 15 residues. This chain's CDR3 is CASSSGSRKSYEQYF. The CDR3 DNA is TGTGCCAGCTCTAGCGGAAGTAGGAAGTCCTACGAGCAGTACTTC.

The J gene is TRBJ1-2, the V gene TRBV30; D remains unclear. This CDR3 spans 13 amino acids. The germline CDR1 and CDR2 sequences are GTSNPN and SVGIG (reference sequence). Between the trimmed V and J ends, which lost 2 bases and 3 bases, there was a span of 10 bases. CDR3: CAWSREHDYGYTF. CDR3 nucleotide sequence: TGTGCCTGGAGTCGTGAGCACGACTATGGCTACACCTTC. Supplemented by reference TRBV30 and TRBJ1-2, the full variable domain reads SQTIHQWPATLVQPVGSPLSLECTVEGTSNPNLYWYRQAAGRGLQLLFYSVGIGQISSEVPQNLSASRPQDRQFILSSKKLLLSDSGFYLCAWSREHDYGYTFGSGTRLTVV.

About this clone: Other DNA sequences of this sample code for an identical CDR3. The chain links TRBV5-1 to TRBJ2-7; weak D call: TRBD1 (6 bases). Per germline, CDR1 SGHRS and CDR2 YFSETQ. The CDR3 length is 16 residues. The V and J ends lost 2 bases and 3 bases respectively, with 18 bases between them. In DNA form, the CDR3 reads TGCGCCAGCAGCTTACGACAGGCAAGAACCAACTACGAGCAGTACTTC. This sequence encodes CASSLRQARTNYEQYF.

The gene calls are TRBV5-1 and TRBJ2-4; 7 bases fit TRBD1. Trimming took 4 bases from V and 0 from J; bases not matched to a gene: 7. The CDR3 is 16 amino acids. From germline, CDR1 is SGHRS and CDR2 YFSETQ. CDR3 in DNA: TGCGCCAGCAGCCCAGGGACAGTTCTAGCCAAAAACATTCAGTACTTC. Translating gives CASSPGTVLAKNIQYF.

This clone was seen once. J is TRBJ1-2 and V is TRBV15; D not resolved. The CDR3 contains 13 residues. Germline CDR1 LNHNV, CDR2 YYDKDF (reference sequence). V shed 3 bases and J shed 0 bases, with 5 bases lying between them. CDR3 amino acids: CATSSLPNYGYTF. In nucleotides, the CDR3 is TGTGCCACCAGCAGTCTCCCTAACTATGGCTACACCTTC.

The J gene is TRBJ1-2, the V gene TRBV28; 7 bases are shared with TRBD1. Trimming at V came to 7 bases and at J to 4 bases, leaving 15 bases not matched to a gene. Germline loops: CDR1 MDHEN, CDR2 SYDVKM. This CDR3 has 16 residues. The CDR3 nucleotides read TGTGCCAGCAAAACCCAGACAGGGCGGGGAGGCTATGGCTACACCTTC. It codes for CASKTQTGRGGYGYTF.

The rearrangement joins TRBV10-3 to TRBJ2-5, with D perhaps TRBD2 (6 bases). The J call may be incorrect, as the DNA end agrees better with TRBJ2-7. CDR3 length equals 16 residues. CDR1 is ENHRY and CDR2 is SYGVKD in the germline V gene. CDR3 coding DNA: TGTGCCATCAGTGGACATCCCGGAGGGGCGTTCTACGAGCAGTACTTC. It specifies CAISGHPGGAFYEQYF.

This clone has just a few counts. The chain's CDR3 is CASSLPPGQGTGANVLTF. As DNA, the CDR3 is TGTGCCAGCAGCTTACCTCCGGGACAGGGTACTGGGGCCAACGTCCTGACTTTC. This chain joins TRBV7-2 and TRBJ2-6; the match to TRBD1 covers 9 bases. The V segment lost 2 bases and the J segment 2 bases; nucleotides outside the gene matches: 7. The length of the CDR3 is 18 residues. Germline V CDR1 and CDR2: SGHTA, FQGNSA.

J is TRBJ2-3 and V is TRBV9, with TRBD2 identical over 9 bases. Unmatched junction bases numbered 6, after V lost 4 bases and J lost 3 bases. Germline values: CDR1 SGDLS, CDR2 YYNGEE. CDR3 length: 15 amino acids. The CDR3 region is CASSRYSGSTDTQYF. DNA for the CDR3: TGTGCCAGCAGCCGATATAGCGGGAGTACAGATACGCAGTATTTT.

The V gene is TRBV28, the J gene TRBJ1-5; 7 bases line up with TRBD1. The germline gives CDR1 MDHEN, CDR2 SYDVKM. The CDR3 has 16 amino acids. Unmatched junction bases numbered 9, after V lost 3 bases and J lost 4 bases. The CDR3 nucleotides read TGTGCCAGCAGTTTCATTTCAGGGGGATGGAATCAGCCCCAGCATTTT. Translating gives CASSFISGGWNQPQHF.